Below, one T cell receptor beta chain is given with its context. Amplification of TCR beta CDR3 regions used RNA as the template. Researchers ran a first-round RT-PCR on the TCR CDR3 using the HTBI primer set. TCRdb fed the multiplex PCR reads into MiXCR, producing one record per CDR3 protein. The sample yields over 300,000 distinct CDR3 sequences, about 15% seen once. The record originates from a study of T cells in Graves' hyperthyroidism and ophthalmopathy. The germline V gene encodes CDR1 DFQATT and CDR2 SNEGSKA (reference sequence). The CDR3 has 15 amino acids. V lost 4 bases and J 0 bases, leaving 14 bases between the germline ends.

V usage is TRBV20-1 and J usage is TRBJ2-3; the D is unclear. The clonotype was recovered from a woman aged 60 to 75 with Graves' hyperthyroidism. Sequenced: blood. CDR3 DNA: TGCAGTGCTATATGGTTCTACGAGAGCACAGATACGCAGTATTTT. Translating gives CSAIWFYESTDTQYF.